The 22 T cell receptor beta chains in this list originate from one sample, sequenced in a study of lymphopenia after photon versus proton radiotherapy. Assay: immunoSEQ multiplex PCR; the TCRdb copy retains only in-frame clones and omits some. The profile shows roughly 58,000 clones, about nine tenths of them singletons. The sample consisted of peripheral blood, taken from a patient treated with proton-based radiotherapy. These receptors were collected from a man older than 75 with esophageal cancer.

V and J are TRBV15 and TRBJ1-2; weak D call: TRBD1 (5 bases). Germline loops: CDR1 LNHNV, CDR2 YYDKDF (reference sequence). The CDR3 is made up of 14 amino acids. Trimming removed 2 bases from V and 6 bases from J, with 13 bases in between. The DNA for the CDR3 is TGTGCCACCAGCAGAAAACAGGTTGGTGATGGCTACACCTTC. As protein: CATSRKQVGDGYTF.

The CDR3 DNA reads as TGTGCCAGCAGTTTAGACTATCGATCTAGCGGGGCAGCCGGGGAGCTGTTTTTT. Translating it yields CASSLDYRSSGAAGELFF. The chain employs TRBV28 and TRBJ2-2; TRBD2 matches at 9 bases. The ends lost 2 bases at V and 6 bases at J; junction bases unmatched: 13. Germline CDR1 and CDR2: MDHEN and SYDVKM. The CDR3 extends over 18 amino acids.

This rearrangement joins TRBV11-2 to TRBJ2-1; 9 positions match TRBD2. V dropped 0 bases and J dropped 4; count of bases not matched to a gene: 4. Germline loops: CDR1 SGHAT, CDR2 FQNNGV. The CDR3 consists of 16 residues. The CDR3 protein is CASSLDLAGGYNEQFF. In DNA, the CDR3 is TGTGCCAGCAGCTTAGATTTGGCGGGGGGGTACAATGAGCAGTTCTTC. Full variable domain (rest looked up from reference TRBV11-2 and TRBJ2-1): EAGVAQSPRYKIIEKRQSVAFWCNPISGHATLYWYQQILGQGPKLLIQFQNNGVVDDSQLPKDRFSAERLKGVDSTLKIQPAKLEDSAVYLCASSLDLAGGYNEQFFGPGTRLTVL.

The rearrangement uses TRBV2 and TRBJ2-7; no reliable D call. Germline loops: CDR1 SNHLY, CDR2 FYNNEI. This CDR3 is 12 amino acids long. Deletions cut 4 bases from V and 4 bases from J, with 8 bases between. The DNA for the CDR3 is TGTGCCAGCAGTGTCGTCAGTTACGAGCAGTACTTC. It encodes CASSVVSYEQYF.

The DNA of the CDR3 is TGTGCCAGCAGCGCCCTAGGTGCTAATGAAAAACTGTTTTTT. It specifies CASSALGANEKLFF. The chain is built from TRBV7-8 and TRBJ1-4, with D hard to call. V dropped 5 bases and J dropped 3 bases, with 10 bases sitting between them. CDR3 length equals 14 residues. Germline assignment: CDR1 SGHVS and CDR2 FQNEAQ.

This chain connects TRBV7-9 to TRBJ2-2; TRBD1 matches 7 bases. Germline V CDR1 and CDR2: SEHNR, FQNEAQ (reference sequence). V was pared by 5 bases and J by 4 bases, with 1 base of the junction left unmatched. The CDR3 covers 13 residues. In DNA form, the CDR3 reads TGTGCCAGCAGCCACAGGGGCACCGGGGAGCTGTTTTTT. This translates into CASSHRGTGELFF.

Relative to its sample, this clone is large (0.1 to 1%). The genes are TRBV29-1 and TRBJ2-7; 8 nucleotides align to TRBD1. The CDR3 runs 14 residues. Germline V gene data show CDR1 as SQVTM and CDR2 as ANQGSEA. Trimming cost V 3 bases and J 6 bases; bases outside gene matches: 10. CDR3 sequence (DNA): TGCAGCGTTGAGAAAAGAACAGGGGGGAGCGAGCAGTACTTC. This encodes CSVEKRTGGSEQYF.

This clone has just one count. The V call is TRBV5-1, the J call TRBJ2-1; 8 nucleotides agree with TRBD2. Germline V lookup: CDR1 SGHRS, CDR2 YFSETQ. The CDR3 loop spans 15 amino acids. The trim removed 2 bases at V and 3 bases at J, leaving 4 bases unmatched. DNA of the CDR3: TGCGCCAGCAGCTTTAACGGGGGGGACTACAATGAGCAGTTCTTC. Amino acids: CASSFNGGDYNEQFF.

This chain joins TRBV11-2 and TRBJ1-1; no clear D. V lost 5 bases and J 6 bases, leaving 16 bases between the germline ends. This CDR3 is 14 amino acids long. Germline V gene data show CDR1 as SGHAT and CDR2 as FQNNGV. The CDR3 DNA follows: TGTGCCAGCAGCGCTGAGACTCGGCGCGCTGAAGCTTTCTTT. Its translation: CASSAETRRAEAFF.

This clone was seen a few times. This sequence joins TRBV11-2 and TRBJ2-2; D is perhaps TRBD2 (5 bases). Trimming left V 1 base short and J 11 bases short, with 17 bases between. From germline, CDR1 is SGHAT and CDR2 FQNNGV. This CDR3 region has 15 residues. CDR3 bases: TGTGCCAGCAGCTTAGGTCTCTCGGGAAGCGGCGAGCTGTTTTTT. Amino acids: CASSLGLSGSGELFF.

CDR3 DNA sequence: TGTGCCAGCAGGGACAGGGGCGGGTATCAGCCCCAGCATTTT. This sequence encodes CASRDRGGYQPQHF. This chain joins TRBV2 and TRBJ1-5; 9 nucleotides align to TRBD1. This CDR3 contains 14 residues. Per germline, CDR1 SNHLY and CDR2 FYNNEI. Germline trimming cut 6 bases from V and 5 bases from J; bases unmatched to any gene: 5.

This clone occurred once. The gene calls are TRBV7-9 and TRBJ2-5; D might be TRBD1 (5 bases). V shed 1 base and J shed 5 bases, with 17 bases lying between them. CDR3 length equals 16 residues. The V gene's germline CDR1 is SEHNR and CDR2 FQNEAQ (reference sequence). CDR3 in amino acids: CASSLGFPGPGETQYF. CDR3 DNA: TGTGCCAGCAGCTTAGGCTTCCCAGGGCCTGGGGAGACCCAGTACTTC.

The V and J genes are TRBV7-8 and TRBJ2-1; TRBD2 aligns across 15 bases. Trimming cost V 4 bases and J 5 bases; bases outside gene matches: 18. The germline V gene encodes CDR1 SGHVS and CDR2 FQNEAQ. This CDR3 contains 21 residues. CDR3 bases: TGTGCCAGCAGCTCAAGACCTAGGAGGACTAGCGGGAGGGCTGTCCACAATGAGCAGTTCTTC. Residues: CASSSRPRRTSGRAVHNEQFF.

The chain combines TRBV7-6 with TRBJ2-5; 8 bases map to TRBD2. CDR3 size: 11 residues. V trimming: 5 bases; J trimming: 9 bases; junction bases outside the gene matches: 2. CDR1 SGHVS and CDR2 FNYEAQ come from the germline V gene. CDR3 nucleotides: TGTGCCAGCAGCCAGCGGGGGTCCCAGTACTTC. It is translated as CASSQRGSQYF.

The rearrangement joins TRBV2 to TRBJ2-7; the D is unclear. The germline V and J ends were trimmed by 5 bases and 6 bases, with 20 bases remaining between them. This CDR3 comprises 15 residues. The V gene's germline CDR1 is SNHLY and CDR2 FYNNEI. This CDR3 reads CASSLRRLAGGEQYF. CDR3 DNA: TGTGCCAGCAGTCTTCGGAGACTTGCTGGTGGCGAGCAGTACTTC.

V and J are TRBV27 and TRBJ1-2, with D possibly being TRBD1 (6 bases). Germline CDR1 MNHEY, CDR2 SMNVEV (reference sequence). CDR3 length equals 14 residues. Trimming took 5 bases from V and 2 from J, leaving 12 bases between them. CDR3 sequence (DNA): TGTGCCAGCAGTACAGCCGGGGGCAACTATGGCTACACCTTC. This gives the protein CASSTAGGNYGYTF.

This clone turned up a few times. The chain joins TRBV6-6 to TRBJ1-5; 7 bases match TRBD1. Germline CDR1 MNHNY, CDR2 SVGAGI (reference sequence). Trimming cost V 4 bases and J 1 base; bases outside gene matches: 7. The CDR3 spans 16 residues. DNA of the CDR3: TGTGCCAGCAGTTCCCCACAGGGGTGGAGCAATCAGCCCCAGCATTTT. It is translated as CASSSPQGWSNQPQHF.

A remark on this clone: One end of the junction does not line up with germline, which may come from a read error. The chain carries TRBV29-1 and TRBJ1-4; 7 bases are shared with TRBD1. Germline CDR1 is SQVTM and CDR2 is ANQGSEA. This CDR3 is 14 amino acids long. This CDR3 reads CSVEETRGNGKLFF. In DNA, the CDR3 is TGCAGCGTTGAAGAAACCAGGGGGAATGGAAAACTGTTTTTT.

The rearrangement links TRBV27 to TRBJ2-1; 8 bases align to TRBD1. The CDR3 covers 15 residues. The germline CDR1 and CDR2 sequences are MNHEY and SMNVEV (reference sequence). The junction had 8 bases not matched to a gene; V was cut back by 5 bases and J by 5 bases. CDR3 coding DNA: TGTGCCAGCAGTGGGGGGACAGGCGCCCACAATGAGCAGTTCTTC. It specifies CASSGGTGAHNEQFF.

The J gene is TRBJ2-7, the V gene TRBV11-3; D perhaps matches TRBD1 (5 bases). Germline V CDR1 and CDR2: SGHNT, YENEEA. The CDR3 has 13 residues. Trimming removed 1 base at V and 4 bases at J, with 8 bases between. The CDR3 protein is CASSLGTRYEQYF. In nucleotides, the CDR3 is TGTGCCAGCAGCTTAGGGACAAGGTACGAGCAGTACTTC.

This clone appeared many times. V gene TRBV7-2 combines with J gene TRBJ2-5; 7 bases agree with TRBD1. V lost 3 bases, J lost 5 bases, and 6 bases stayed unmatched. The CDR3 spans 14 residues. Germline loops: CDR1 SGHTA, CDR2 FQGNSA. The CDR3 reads CASSFNRGGETQYF. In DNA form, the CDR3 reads TGTGCCAGCAGCTTCAACAGGGGTGGGGAGACCCAGTACTTC.

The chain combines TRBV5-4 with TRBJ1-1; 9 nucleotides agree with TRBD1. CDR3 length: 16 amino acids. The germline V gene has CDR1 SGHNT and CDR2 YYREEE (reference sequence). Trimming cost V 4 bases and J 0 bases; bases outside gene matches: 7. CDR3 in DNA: TGTGCCAGCAGCCCTCGGACAGGGGCCATGAACACTGAAGCTTTCTTT. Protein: CASSPRTGAMNTEAFF.